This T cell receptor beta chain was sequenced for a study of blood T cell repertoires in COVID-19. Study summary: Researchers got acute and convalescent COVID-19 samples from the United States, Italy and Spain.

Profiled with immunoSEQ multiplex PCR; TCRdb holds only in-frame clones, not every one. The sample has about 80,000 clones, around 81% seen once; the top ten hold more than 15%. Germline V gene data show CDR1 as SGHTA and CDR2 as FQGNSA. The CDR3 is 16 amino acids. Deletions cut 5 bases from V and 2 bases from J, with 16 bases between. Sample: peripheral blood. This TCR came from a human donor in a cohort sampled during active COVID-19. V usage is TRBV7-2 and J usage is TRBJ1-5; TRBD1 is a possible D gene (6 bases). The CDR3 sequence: CASSEWGGLGNQPQHF. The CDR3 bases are TGTGCCAGCAGCGAATGGGGGGGGCTTGGCAATCAGCCCCAGCATTTT.